This entry describes one T cell receptor beta chain. No antigen is known for it. Base quality data are lacking; no much larger clone is found one base away. The library was generated by 5' RACE. Sequencer: Illumina HiSeq 2500. A second PCR of roughly 7 to 11 cycles was performed with a sample-barcoded 5' primer and a J-beta primer mix. A unique molecular identifier was introduced onto each TCR beta cDNA molecule by a template-switch 5' adaptor carrying 12 random nucleotides. Each sample yielded at least 2.5 million CDR3-containing paired-end reads. The Mint cDNA synthesis kit, primed by a TRBC-specific oligonucleotide, was used to synthesize first-strand cDNA from all RNA. Following uracil-DNA glycosylase treatment, a first 18-cycle PCR with universal primers M1SS and BC2_uni_R was performed on all cDNA. Processing in the source paper ran as follows. Each sample was normalized by randomly selecting 1 million high-quality reads, each carrying a distinct molecular identifier. Instead of being binned into consensus sequences, reads with shared molecular identifiers were discarded. MiTCR, run with a Q25 quality threshold and the strictest error-elimination algorithm, handled CDR3 identification, clonotype clustering and error correction. A nonparametric unseen species model using Euler transformation provided a lower-bound estimate of total TCR beta diversity. TCRdb applied fastp at Q25 and MiXCR to the public reads, then kept only in-frame beta chains. Duplicate CDR3 protein sequences are folded into a single record with the most common DNA and genes. The V and J calls, along with clone size, are taken from TCRdb and not from the paper's own processing. In all, the sample holds around 1.5 million distinct CDR3 sequences, and about 31% of those were seen once. About 11% of the sample is taken by the ten largest.

This sample stems from a study of blood T cells in healthy people across ages (dated by TCRdb to about 2015). Some background on the complete study: In model experiments, roughly one uniquely barcoded TCR beta cDNA molecule per two T cells was captured by template switching. For two donors (one aged 18 to 30 and one aged 80 or older), the study analyzed two additional independent replicas of 1 million unique cDNA reads from the same blood draw. Donors of different ages were randomly distributed across sequencing lanes to avoid experimental bias. Four age groups were formed from the donors: young (average about 15 years), middle-aged (approximately 39), aged (approximately 60) and long-lived (around 82). The study measured age-related changes in TCR beta repertoire diversity using deep sequencing normalized with unique cDNA molecular identifiers.

Measured from the cysteine to the phenylalanine, the CDR3 is 16 residues long. Kept here is only the CDR3 DNA, which spans 48 bases and is read in frame from base 1. CDR1 and CDR2 are drawn from the germline V gene (reference sequence): DFQATT, SNEGSKA. V is trimmed back by 1 base and J by 5 bases, and the junction contains 12 bases that no gene match accounts for. Overall study outcomes, separate from this receptor: Donor CMV infection status was unknown, potentially confounding age-related changes in expanded clonotypes. The long-lived group showed more naive CD4+ T cells, fewer expanded clones and increased TCR diversity than the aged group, suggesting age selection. As age increased, observed TCR beta diversity per million T cells dropped in a roughly linear way, and a significant reduction was already evident by age 40. Observed TCR beta diversity correlated strongly with the percentage of naive T cells measured by flow cytometry. Estimates of total diversity based on one million sequenced T cells were considered lower bounds and underestimates. Because profiling used bulk unsorted PBMCs, naive and antigen-experienced compartments could not be compared conclusively.

Donors were under 40 systemically healthy Caucasian individuals from Russia aged roughly 6 to 90 years. Each donor gave roughly 11 milliliters of peripheral blood, drawn into EDTA-treated Vacutainer tubes. Ficoll-Paque density-gradient centrifugation was used to isolate PBMCs, with at least 7 million obtained per sample. Trizol reagent was used to extract total RNA from PBMCs, with at least 6 micrograms per sample. The percentages of naive CD45RAhigh/CD27high T cells were determined by flow cytometry on a PBMC aliquot from every donor. Recombination connected TRBV20-1 to TRBJ2-7, and 9 bases in between align with TRBD1. The sequenced sample consisted of blood. This receptor was taken from a woman aged 25 to 45 in good health. CDR3 sequence: CSARVLDRGGLNEQYF. The nucleotides are TGCAGTGCTAGAGTCCTGGACAGGGGAGGGTTAAACGAGCAGTACTTC.